The source of this T cell receptor (beta chain) is a study of T cells in severe cutaneous drug reactions. As for the study in general: Collected from acute- or recovery-stage patients: blister fluids/cells and PBMC. Study-wide results and caveats: All seven CBZ-SJS/TEN blister samples shared a public TCRbeta CDR3 at mean approximately 14%. Carbamazepine-induced Stevens-Johnson syndrome or toxic epidermal necrolysis patients showed strongly raised TRBV12-4, roughly 30% in blister cells and about 5% in PBMC.

The CDR3 loop spans 13 amino acids. Germline-derived CDR1 and CDR2 are SGHDT and YYEEEE. In the case of this clonotype: Its antigen is still unknown.

The donors had carbamazepine-induced Stevens-Johnson syndrome or toxic epidermal necrolysis. Blood repertoires came from a few Han Chinese and about six European CBZ-SJS/TEN patients. Bulk and single-cell libraries used iRepertoire multiplex PCR with TCR subtype-specific primers. Reanalyzing the multiplex PCR reads, TCRdb keeps one entry per CDR3 protein, without DNA. In all, the sample yields fewer than 2,000 distinct CDR3 sequences. The gene calls are TRBV5-6 and TRBJ2-1. The TCR sequence derives from a human donor with Stevens-Johnson syndrome, a severe cutaneous drug reaction. The sample taken for sequencing was PBMCs. The CDR3 loop is CASSPIGSDEQFF.